This T cell receptor beta chain was documented in a study of CD8+ T cells in alopecia areata. The treatment: oral pan-JAK inhibitor, 5-10 mg twice daily. Germline V gene lookup returns CDR1 SGHTA and CDR2 FQGNSA. CDR3 length: 15 amino acids. The V end was cut by 5 bases, the J end by 4 bases, with 17 bases between. Study-wide results and limits: Amid tofacitinib therapy, many expanded lesional clones stayed present in scalp and blood. Scalp clonality, together with expanded CD8+ clones among the top 100, fell significantly with tofacitinib. Given one nonresponder, whether baseline CD8+ expansion relates to response remains uncertain. Scalp specimens additionally yield sequences from normal skin's resident alphabeta T cells.

Extraction of RNA preceded its reverse transcription into cDNA, which served as the sequencing template. Repertoires were generated with immunoSEQ multiplex PCR, while TCRdb's copy carries only in-frame clones and drops some. The table lists 90,000 to 100,000 clones, 60% to 65% of them singletons, with roughly a sixth in the top ten. With regard to this clone: Its antigen is currently unknown.

The rearrangement uses TRBV7-2 and TRBJ2-5, with no clear D. This specimen consisted of CD8+ T cells sorted from blood, obtained at week 4, from a patient treated with tofacitinib. The clonotype was recovered from a human donor with alopecia areata. The CDR3 DNA is TGTGCCAGCAGCCCGTTGTACTTTAGTTCAGAGACCCAGTACTTC. Translation gives CASSPLYFSSETQYF.